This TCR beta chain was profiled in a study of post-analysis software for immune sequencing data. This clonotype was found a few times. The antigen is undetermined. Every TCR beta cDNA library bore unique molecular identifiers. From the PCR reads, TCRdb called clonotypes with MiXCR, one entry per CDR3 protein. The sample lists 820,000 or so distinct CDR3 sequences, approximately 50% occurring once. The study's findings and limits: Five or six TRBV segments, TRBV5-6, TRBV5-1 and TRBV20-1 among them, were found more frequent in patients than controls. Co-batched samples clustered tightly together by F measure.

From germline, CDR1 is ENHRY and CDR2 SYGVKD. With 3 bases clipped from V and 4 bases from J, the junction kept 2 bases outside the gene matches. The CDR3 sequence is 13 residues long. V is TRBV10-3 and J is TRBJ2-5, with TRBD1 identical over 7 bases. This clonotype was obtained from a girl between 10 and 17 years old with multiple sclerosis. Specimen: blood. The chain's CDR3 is CAISDRTGETQYF. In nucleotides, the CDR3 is TGTGCCATCAGTGATCGGACAGGAGAGACCCAGTACTTC.